A single sample gave rise to the 31 T cell receptor beta chains below, sequenced in a study of human T cells and chemical hapten exposure. Noted time point: pre-sensitization, week 0. The treatment here: therapeutic diphenylcyclopropenone sensitization with weekly scalp DPC. Each CDR3 protein gets one entry after TCRdb re-called the RACE reads with MiXCR. Of 120,000 or so distinct CDR3 sequences in the sample, roughly 13% are singletons; the top ten hold about 3%. The specimen was whole blood, collected in connection with sensitization to the hapten diphenylcyclopropenone (DPC). All receptors derive from a woman aged 18-29 years with alopecia areata. Some clones in this sample may be carry-over from other donors' samples.

The chain couples TRBV20-1 to TRBJ1-1; possibly TRBD1 for D (5 bases). The CDR3 length is 13 residues. The ends were cut back, 1 base at V and 7 bases at J, with 13 bases in the middle. Germline V gives CDR1 DFQATT, CDR2 SNEGSKA (reference sequence). Here the CDR3 reads CSARGADRYEAFF. The CDR3 bases are TGCAGTGCTAGAGGCGCTGACAGATATGAAGCTTTCTTT.

V and J are TRBV7-2 and TRBJ2-1; possible D gene TRBD2, 6 bases. Germline CDR1 SGHTA, CDR2 FQGNSA. The V gene lost 5 bases and the J gene lost 12 bases, with 20 bases spanning the gap. CDR3 length equals 14 residues. The CDR3 region has the DNA TGTGCCAGCAGCCCCTTAGGGAGGTTGTCGGGGCAGTTCTTC. This codes for CASSPLGRLSGQFF.

The chain links TRBV12-3 or TRBV12-4 to TRBJ1-5, with D uncertain. The length of the CDR3 is 14 residues. V lost 1 base and J 6 bases, leaving 10 bases between the germline ends. CDR3 loop: CASSLGQGSQPQHF. The CDR3 coding sequence is TGTGCCAGCAGTTTAGGTCAAGGGTCTCAGCCCCAGCATTTT.

This clonotype was seen only once. V and J are TRBV3-1 and TRBJ1-1; D unclear. The CDR3 has 12 amino acids. Trimming took off 0 bases at V and 8 bases at J, with 7 bases between the two ends. Germline loops: CDR1 LGHDT, CDR2 YNNKEL (reference sequence). The CDR3 DNA reads TGTGCCAGCAGCCAAGACCCAACCGAAGCTTTCTTT. This sequence encodes CASSQDPTEAFF.

This clonotype showed up just a few times. V is TRBV19 and J is TRBJ2-7; D is uncertain. Germline lookup yields CDR1 LNHDA and CDR2 SQIVND (reference sequence). Trimming removed 1 base at V and 5 bases at J, with 9 bases between. The CDR3 has 13 residues. The CDR3 nucleotides are TGTGCCAGTAGTATAGCGCAAGGTGACGAGCAGTACTTC. It yields the protein CASSIAQGDEQYF.

The rearrangement uses TRBV12-3 or TRBV12-4 and TRBJ1-4, with 10 bases lining up with TRBD1. The CDR3 is 14 residues long. V trimming: 3 bases; J trimming: 8 bases; junction bases outside the gene matches: 3. CDR3 in amino acids: CASSLTGGGEKLFF. In DNA, the CDR3 is TGTGCCAGCAGTTTGACAGGGGGCGGCGAAAAACTGTTTTTT.

This clonotype turned up a few times. The rearrangement links TRBV7-9 to TRBJ2-2, with D perhaps matching TRBD1 (5 bases). V lost 6 bases and J lost 5, with 16 bases in between. The CDR3 totals 15 residues. Germline loops: CDR1 SEHNR, CDR2 FQNEAQ (reference sequence). This CDR3 is CASSSTGKTTGELFF. The CDR3 DNA reads TGTGCCAGCAGTTCTACAGGAAAAACTACCGGGGAGCTGTTTTTT.

The rearrangement links TRBV7-2 to TRBJ1-4; 7 bases are a match to TRBD1. CDR1 SGHTA and CDR2 FQGNSA come from the germline V gene. V was pared by 2 bases and J by 0 bases, with 3 bases of the junction left unmatched. The CDR3 covers 16 residues. CDR3 sequence reads: CASSLRQGATNEKLFF. The CDR3 DNA sequence: TGTGCCAGCAGCTTACGGCAGGGGGCAACTAATGAAAAACTGTTTTTT.

This clonotype was seen many times. The chain is built from TRBV10-3 and TRBJ2-5, with D possibly TRBD1 on 5 matching bases. V shed 2 bases and J shed 5 bases, with 9 bases lying between them. CDR1 and CDR2 (germline): ENHRY, SYGVKD. This CDR3 region has 13 residues. CDR3 loop: CAISEQGSETQYF. As DNA, the CDR3 is TGTGCCATCAGTGAGCAGGGTTCGGAGACCCAGTACTTC.

The chain uses TRBV18 and TRBJ1-1, with D unclear. The CDR3 covers 13 residues. The germline V gene encodes CDR1 KGHSH and CDR2 LQKENI. V lost 5 bases and J 6 bases, leaving 13 bases between the germline ends. The CDR3 protein is CASSELRVPEAFF. CDR3 nucleotides: TGTGCCAGCTCAGAGCTTAGGGTACCTGAAGCTTTCTTT.

The chain recombines TRBV19 with TRBJ2-1; either TRBD1 or TRBD2 may fit D (5 bases each). The CDR3 has 17 residues. CDR1 is LNHDA and CDR2 is SQIVND in the germline V gene (reference sequence). The germline V and J ends were trimmed by 1 base and 2 bases, with 15 bases remaining between them. The CDR3 nucleotides are TGTGCCAGTAGTATAGGGGGGACCTCTTGGGCCTACAATGAGCAGTTCTTC. This translates into CASSIGGTSWAYNEQFF.

This clonotype was counted ten times or more. V usage is TRBV5-1 and J usage is TRBJ2-2; D is possibly TRBD1 (6 bases). Germline CDR1 is SGHRS and CDR2 is YFSETQ. CDR3 length: 15 amino acids. V lost 4 bases to trimming and J lost 3 bases, with 13 bases between them. Written as DNA, the CDR3 is TGCGCCAGCAGCGCGATACAGGGAGACACCGGGGAGCTGTTTTTT. This encodes CASSAIQGDTGELFF.

The chain joins TRBV5-4 to TRBJ1-2; 7 bases align to TRBD1. This CDR3 is 15 amino acids long. J gave up 3 bases and V 4 bases, and 9 bases lay outside the gene matches. The V gene's germline CDR1 is SGHNT and CDR2 YYREEE (reference sequence). In DNA, the CDR3 is TGTGCCAGCAGCATTGGTACAGGGGATCACTATGGCTACACCTTC. Protein product: CASSIGTGDHYGYTF.

This clonotype was seen a few times. The J gene is TRBJ1-5, the V gene TRBV4-3; D gene ambiguous. The CDR3 runs to 16 residues. CDR1 LGHNA and CDR2 YSLEER come from the germline V gene. Between the trimmed V and J ends, which lost 0 bases and 1 base, there was a span of 10 bases. The CDR3 DNA sequence: TGCGCCAGCAGCCAAGATTTCGGGGTGAGCAATCAGCCCCAGCATTTT. Translated, it gives CASSQDFGVSNQPQHF.

V usage is TRBV19 and J usage is TRBJ1-5, with D unclear. The CDR3 is 14 amino acids. V lost 3 bases, J lost 0 bases, and 6 bases lay in between. Germline V gene sequence: CDR1 LNHDA, CDR2 SQIVND (reference sequence). The CDR3 spells CASSMQSSNQPQHF. The CDR3 region has the DNA TGTGCCAGTAGTATGCAGAGTAGCAATCAGCCCCAGCATTTT.

This clonotype was counted between two and nine times. This chain links TRBV9 with TRBJ2-3, with a tentative D call TRBD1 (5 bases). CDR1 and CDR2 (germline): SGDLS, YYNGEE. Deletions cut 4 bases from V and 0 bases from J, with 15 bases between. The CDR3 has 16 residues. Here the CDR3 reads CASSPYLGVSTDTQYF. CDR3 nucleotide sequence: TGTGCCAGCAGCCCCTATCTAGGGGTGAGCACAGATACGCAGTATTTT. The whole variable domain, filled in from reference TRBV9 and TRBJ2-3, reads DSGVTQTPKHLITATGQRVTLRCSPRSGDLSVYWYQQSLDQGLQFLIQYYNGEERAKGNILERFSAQQFPDLHSELNLSSLELGDSALYFCASSPYLGVSTDTQYFGPGTRLTVL.

The chain couples TRBV4-3 to TRBJ1-5; possible D gene TRBD1, 6 bases. The length of the CDR3 is 16 residues. In germline, CDR1 is LGHNA, CDR2 YSLEER. Between the trimmed V and J ends, which lost 1 base and 2 bases, there was a span of 12 bases. The CDR3 region is CASSQGSGVGNQPQHF. The CDR3 coding sequence is TGCGCCAGCAGCCAAGGGTCAGGGGTGGGCAATCAGCCCCAGCATTTT.

This clonotype was found a few times. The chain uses TRBV7-8 and TRBJ2-5, with 11 bases lining up with TRBD1. The CDR3 is made up of 16 amino acids. Germline CDR1 reads SGHVS; CDR2 reads FQNEAQ. V was pared by 6 bases and J by 6 bases, with 12 bases of the junction left unmatched. The CDR3 spells CASSYWGGQGAKTQYF. The CDR3 DNA is TGTGCCAGCAGTTATTGGGGAGGACAGGGGGCGAAGACCCAGTACTTC.

This clonotype was detected a few times. CDR3 loop: CASSQDKGFYNSPLHF. The CDR3 DNA is TGCGCCAGCAGCCAAGATAAAGGGTTCTATAATTCACCCCTCCACTTT. The chain is built from TRBV4-3 and TRBJ1-6; D is unclear. V shed 0 bases and J shed 3 bases, with 9 bases lying between them. Germline CDR1 is LGHNA and CDR2 is YSLEER. CDR3 size: 16 residues.

This clonotype was found many times. The gene calls are TRBV3-1 and TRBJ1-1; D call uncertain. Germline values: CDR1 LGHDT, CDR2 YNNKEL (reference sequence). The CDR3 is 14 amino acids. V was cut by 1 base and J by 8 bases, with 14 bases left in between. CDR3 sequence: CASSQVVTAAEAFF. DNA of the CDR3: TGTGCCAGCAGCCAAGTGGTCACGGCAGCCGAAGCTTTCTTT.

V gene TRBV28 combines with J gene TRBJ2-3; 7 bases are a match to TRBD2. CDR1 and CDR2 from the germline V gene are MDHEN and SYDVKM. This CDR3 is built from 15 residues. J gave up 4 bases and V 5 bases, and 9 bases lay outside the gene matches. As DNA, the CDR3 is TGTGCCAGCAGTACCCCGCGGGGGTTTTCAGATACGCAGTATTTT. It is translated as CASSTPRGFSDTQYF. The whole variable domain, filled in from reference TRBV28 and TRBJ2-3, reads DVKVTQSSRYLVKRTGEKVFLECVQDMDHENMFWYRQDPGLGLRLIYFSYDVKMKEKGDIPEGYSVSREKKERFSLILESASTNQTSMYLCASSTPRGFSDTQYFGPGTRLTVL.

In DNA form, the CDR3 reads TGTGCCAGCAGCCCCCCGACAGGAGTGGTCACAGATACGCAGTATTTT. It translates to CASSPPTGVVTDTQYF. This sequence joins TRBV2 and TRBJ2-3; D is perhaps TRBD1 (6 bases). The length of the CDR3 is 16 residues. V lost 6 bases and J lost 2, with 18 bases in between. Germline loops: CDR1 SNHLY, CDR2 FYNNEI.

There are a few counts of this clonotype. The chain employs TRBV29-1 and TRBJ1-1; a weak D match, TRBD1 (6 bases). Between the trimmed V and J ends, which lost 7 bases and 1 base, there was a span of 19 bases. Germline CDR1 and CDR2: SQVTM and ANQGSEA. The CDR3 totals 15 residues. DNA for the CDR3: TGCAGCGGCAGGATAGGGGGGGCGGCGAACACTGAAGCTTTCTTT. Its translation: CSGRIGGAANTEAFF.

This clonotype was counted at least ten times. The chain has TRBV20-1 and TRBJ2-7, with 7 bases identical to TRBD2. This CDR3 region has 15 residues. CDR1 and CDR2 from the germline V gene are DFQATT and SNEGSKA (reference sequence). Trimming removed 6 bases from V and 1 base from J; junction bases left unmatched: 12. CDR3 in amino acids: CSALHSGFSSYEQYF. The CDR3 DNA reads as TGCAGTGCCCTTCATAGCGGGTTCTCATCCTACGAGCAGTACTTC.

A few counts support this clonotype. This CDR3 reads CASSYLANQETQYF. As DNA, the CDR3 is TGTGCCAGCAGTTACTTAGCGAACCAAGAGACCCAGTACTTC. This chain connects TRBV6-2 or TRBV6-3 to TRBJ2-5; weak D call: TRBD2 (5 bases). Trimming cost V 1 base and J 0 bases, with 6 bases left between them. Germline values: CDR1 MNHEY, CDR2 SVGEGT. The CDR3 consists of 14 residues.

This clonotype was found a few times. The V call is TRBV20-1, the J call TRBJ2-7; D unresolved. The ends were cut back, 4 bases at V and 2 bases at J, with 15 bases in the middle. Germline CDR1 reads DFQATT; CDR2 reads SNEGSKA (reference sequence). This CDR3 has 14 residues. Here the CDR3 reads CSAIPGVSPYEQYF. The CDR3 nucleotides read TGCAGTGCTATTCCTGGCGTCTCCCCCTACGAGCAGTACTTC.

This clonotype showed up just a few times. The chain employs TRBV5-1 and TRBJ1-1, with D unresolved. V shed 4 bases and J shed 1 base, with 11 bases lying between them. This CDR3 has 14 amino acids. Germline CDR1 SGHRS, CDR2 YFSETQ. The CDR3 spells CASSTPSGNTEAFF. CDR3 DNA: TGCGCCAGCAGCACACCTTCAGGGAACACTGAAGCTTTCTTT.

Only a few counts were recorded for this clonotype. Written as DNA, the CDR3 is TGCGCCAGCAGCTTGGCCTCCTTCACAGATACGCAGTATTTT. This translates into CASSLASFTDTQYF. The chain uses TRBV5-1 and TRBJ2-3, with D unclear. Germline values: CDR1 SGHRS, CDR2 YFSETQ. Trimming took off 0 bases at V and 2 bases at J, with 7 bases between the two ends. There are 14 residues in the CDR3.

This chain joins TRBV20-1 and TRBJ2-7; D is possibly TRBD2 (5 bases). The CDR3 consists of 14 residues. Germline CDR1 and CDR2: DFQATT and SNEGSKA (reference sequence). The V gene lost 1 base and the J gene lost 4 bases, with 14 bases spanning the gap. For the CDR3, the DNA is TGCAGTGCTAGAGGCCTAGCAGAGTCTTACGAGCAGTACTTC. It yields the protein CSARGLAESYEQYF.

The rearrangement uses TRBV9 and TRBJ2-5; 8 nucleotides line up with TRBD2. The CDR3 is 15 residues long. The V and J ends lost 4 bases and 1 base, in that order; junction bases with no gene match: 6. From germline, CDR1 is SGDLS and CDR2 YYNGEE. This chain's CDR3 is CASSSSGTSQETQYF. The CDR3 nucleotides are TGTGCCAGCAGCTCCTCCGGGACTAGCCAAGAGACCCAGTACTTC.

This clonotype was picked up a small number of times. V gene TRBV11-2 combines with J gene TRBJ2-2; 9 bases agree with TRBD2. V dropped 7 bases and J dropped 5; count of bases not matched to a gene: 11. CDR3 length: 16 residues. Germline CDR1 reads SGHAT; CDR2 reads FQNNGV. CDR3 protein: CASIALGLAGTGELFF. In nucleotides, the CDR3 is TGTGCCAGCATCGCGCTCGGGCTAGCGGGAACCGGGGAGCTGTTTTTT.